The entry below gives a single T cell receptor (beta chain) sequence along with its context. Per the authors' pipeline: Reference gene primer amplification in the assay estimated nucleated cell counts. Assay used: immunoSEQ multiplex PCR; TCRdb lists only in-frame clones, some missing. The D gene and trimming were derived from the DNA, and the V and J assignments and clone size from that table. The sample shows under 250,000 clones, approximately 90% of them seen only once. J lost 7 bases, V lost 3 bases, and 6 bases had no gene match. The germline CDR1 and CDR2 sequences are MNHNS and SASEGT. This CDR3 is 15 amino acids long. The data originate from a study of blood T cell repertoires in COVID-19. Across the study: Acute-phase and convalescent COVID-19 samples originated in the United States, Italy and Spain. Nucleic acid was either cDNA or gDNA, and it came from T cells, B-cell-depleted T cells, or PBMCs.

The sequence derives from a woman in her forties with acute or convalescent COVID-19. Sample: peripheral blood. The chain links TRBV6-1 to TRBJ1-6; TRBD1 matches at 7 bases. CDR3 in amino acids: CASSENRGGNSPLHF. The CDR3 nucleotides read TGTGCCAGCAGTGAGAACAGGGGAGGCAATTCACCCCTCCACTTT.